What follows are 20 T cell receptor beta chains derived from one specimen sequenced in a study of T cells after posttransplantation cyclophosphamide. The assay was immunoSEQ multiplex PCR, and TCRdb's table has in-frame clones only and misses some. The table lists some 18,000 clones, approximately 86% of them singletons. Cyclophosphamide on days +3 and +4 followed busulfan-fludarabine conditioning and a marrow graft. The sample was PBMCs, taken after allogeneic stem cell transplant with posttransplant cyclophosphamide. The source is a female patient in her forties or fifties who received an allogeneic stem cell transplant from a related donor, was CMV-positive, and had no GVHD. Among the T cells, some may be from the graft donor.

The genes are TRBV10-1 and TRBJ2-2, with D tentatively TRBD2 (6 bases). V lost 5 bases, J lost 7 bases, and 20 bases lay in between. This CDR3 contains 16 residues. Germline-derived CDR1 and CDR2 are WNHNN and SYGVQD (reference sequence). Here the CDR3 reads CASSSQELARDGELFF. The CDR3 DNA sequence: TGCGCCAGCAGTTCTCAGGAGCTAGCGCGGGACGGGGAGCTGTTTTTT.

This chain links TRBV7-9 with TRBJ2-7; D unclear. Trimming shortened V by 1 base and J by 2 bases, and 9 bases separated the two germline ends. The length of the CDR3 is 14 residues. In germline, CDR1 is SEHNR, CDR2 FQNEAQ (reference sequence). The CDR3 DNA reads TGTGCCAGCAGCTTAGGTCGAGCTACCTACGAGCAGTACTTC. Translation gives CASSLGRATYEQYF.

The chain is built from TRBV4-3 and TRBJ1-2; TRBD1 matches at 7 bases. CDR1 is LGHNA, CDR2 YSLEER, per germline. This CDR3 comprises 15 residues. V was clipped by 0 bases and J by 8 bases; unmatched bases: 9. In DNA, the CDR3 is TGCGCCAGCAGCCAAGAATGGGTGCCAGGGGGGGGCTACACCTTC. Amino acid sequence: CASSQEWVPGGGYTF.

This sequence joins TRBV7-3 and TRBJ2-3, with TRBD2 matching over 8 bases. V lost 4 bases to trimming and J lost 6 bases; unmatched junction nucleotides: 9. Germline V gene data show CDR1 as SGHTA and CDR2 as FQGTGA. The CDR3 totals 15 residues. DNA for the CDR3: TGTGCCAGCAGCTCTTCCGGGAGGGTCGAGGATACGCAGTATTTT. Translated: CASSSSGRVEDTQYF.

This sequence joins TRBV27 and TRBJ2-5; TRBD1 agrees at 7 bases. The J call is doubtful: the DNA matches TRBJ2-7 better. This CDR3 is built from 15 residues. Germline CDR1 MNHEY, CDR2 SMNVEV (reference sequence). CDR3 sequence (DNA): TGTGCCAGCAGTTTAGTTAAGGGGGCGAAATACGAGCAGTACTTC. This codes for CASSLVKGAKYEQYF.

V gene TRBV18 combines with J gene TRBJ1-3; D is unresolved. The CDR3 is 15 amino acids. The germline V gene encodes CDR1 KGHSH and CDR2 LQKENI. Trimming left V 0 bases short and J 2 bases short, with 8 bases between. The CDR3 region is CASSPPFLAGNTIYF. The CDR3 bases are TGTGCCAGCTCACCACCGTTCTTAGCTGGAAACACCATATATTTT.

In DNA form, the CDR3 reads TGTGCCAGCAGTTTCTTTGGGCAACTCCTAGAGCAGTACTTC. Translated: CASSFFGQLLEQYF. This chain connects TRBV28 to TRBJ2-7; unclear D gene. CDR1 MDHEN and CDR2 SYDVKM come from the germline V gene. With 3 bases removed from V and 7 bases from J, the gap between germline ends came to 16 bases. The CDR3 runs 14 residues. Based on the CDR3 plus reference TRBV28 and TRBJ2-7, the full variable domain is DVKVTQSSRYLVKRTGEKVFLECVQDMDHENMFWYRQDPGLGLRLIYFSYDVKMKEKGDIPEGYSVSREKKERFSLILESASTNQTSMYLCASSFFGQLLEQYFGPGTRLTVT.

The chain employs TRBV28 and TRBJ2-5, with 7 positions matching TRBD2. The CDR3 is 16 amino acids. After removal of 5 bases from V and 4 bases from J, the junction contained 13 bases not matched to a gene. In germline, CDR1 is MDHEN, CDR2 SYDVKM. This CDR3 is CASSKPRGLGLETQYF. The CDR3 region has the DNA TGTGCCAGCAGTAAACCCCGAGGACTAGGTTTAGAGACCCAGTACTTC.

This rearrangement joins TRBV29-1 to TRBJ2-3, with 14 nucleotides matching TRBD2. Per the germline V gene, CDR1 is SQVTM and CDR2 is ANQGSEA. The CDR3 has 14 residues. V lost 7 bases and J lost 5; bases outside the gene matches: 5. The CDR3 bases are TGCAGCGCTGGAGGACTAGCGGGAGGAGATACGCAGTATTTT. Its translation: CSAGGLAGGDTQYF.

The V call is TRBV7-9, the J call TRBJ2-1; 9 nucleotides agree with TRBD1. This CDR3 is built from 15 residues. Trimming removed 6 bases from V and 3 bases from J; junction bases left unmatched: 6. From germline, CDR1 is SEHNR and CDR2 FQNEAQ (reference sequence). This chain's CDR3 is CASSPGQGVYNEQFF. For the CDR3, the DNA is TGTGCCAGCAGTCCGGGACAGGGAGTCTACAATGAGCAGTTCTTC.

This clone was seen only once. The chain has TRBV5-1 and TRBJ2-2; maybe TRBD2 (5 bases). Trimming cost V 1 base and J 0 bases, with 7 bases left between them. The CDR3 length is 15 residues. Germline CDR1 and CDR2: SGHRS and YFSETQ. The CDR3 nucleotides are TGCGCCAGCAGCTTGCCGGAGGCGAACACCGGGGAGCTGTTTTTT. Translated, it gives CASSLPEANTGELFF.

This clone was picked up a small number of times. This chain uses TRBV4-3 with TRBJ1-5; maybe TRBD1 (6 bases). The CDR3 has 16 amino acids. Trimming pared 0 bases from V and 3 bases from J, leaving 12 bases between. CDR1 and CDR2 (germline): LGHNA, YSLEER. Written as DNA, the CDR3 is TGCGCCAGCAGCCAAGATTCCCGGGACAACAATCAGCCCCAGCATTTT. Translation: CASSQDSRDNNQPQHF.

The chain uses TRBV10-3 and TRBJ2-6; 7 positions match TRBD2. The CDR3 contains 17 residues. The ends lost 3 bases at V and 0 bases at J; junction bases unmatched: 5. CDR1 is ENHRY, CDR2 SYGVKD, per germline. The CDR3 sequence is CAISERAGHSGANVLTF. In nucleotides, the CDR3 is TGTGCCATCAGTGAACGAGCGGGGCACTCTGGGGCCAACGTCCTGACTTTC.

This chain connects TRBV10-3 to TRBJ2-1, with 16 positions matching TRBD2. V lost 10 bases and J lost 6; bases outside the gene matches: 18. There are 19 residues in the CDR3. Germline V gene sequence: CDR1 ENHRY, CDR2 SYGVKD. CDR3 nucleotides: TGTGCCACCACTCCGGGACTAGCGGGAGGGCCCAAAGGTGTCAATGAGCAGTTCTTC. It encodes CATTPGLAGGPKGVNEQFF.

The CDR3 DNA reads TGCGCCAGCAGCCAAGCGGGAGTGGTGGCAGATACGCAGTATTTT. It encodes CASSQAGVVADTQYF. The V gene is TRBV4-1, the J gene TRBJ2-3, with D possibly TRBD2 on 6 matching bases. Deletions cut 1 base from V and 4 bases from J, with 12 bases between. The CDR3 is made up of 15 amino acids. Germline V gene data show CDR1 as MGHRA and CDR2 as YSYEKL.

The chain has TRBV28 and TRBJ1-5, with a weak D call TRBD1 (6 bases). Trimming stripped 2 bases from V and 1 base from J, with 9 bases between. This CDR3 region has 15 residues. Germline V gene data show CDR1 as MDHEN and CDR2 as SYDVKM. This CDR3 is CASSLARGSNQPQHF. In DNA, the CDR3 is TGTGCCAGCAGTTTAGCCAGGGGAAGCAATCAGCCCCAGCATTTT.

CDR3 in amino acids: CASSFATRYEQYF. CDR3 sequence (DNA): TGTGCCAGCAGCTTCGCCACACGCTACGAGCAGTACTTC. The V call is TRBV13, the J call TRBJ2-7, with unresolved D. The CDR3 contains 13 residues. Germline V gene data show CDR1 as PRHDT and CDR2 as FYEKMQ (reference sequence). Trimming shortened V by 3 bases and J by 3 bases, and 9 bases separated the two germline ends.

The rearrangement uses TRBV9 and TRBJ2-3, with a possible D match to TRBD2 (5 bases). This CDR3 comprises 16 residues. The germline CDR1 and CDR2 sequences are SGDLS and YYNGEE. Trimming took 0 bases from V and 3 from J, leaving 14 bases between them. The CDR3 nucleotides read TGTGCCAGCAGCGTAGACATGGCGGGTGGTACAGATACGCAGTATTTT. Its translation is CASSVDMAGGTDTQYF.

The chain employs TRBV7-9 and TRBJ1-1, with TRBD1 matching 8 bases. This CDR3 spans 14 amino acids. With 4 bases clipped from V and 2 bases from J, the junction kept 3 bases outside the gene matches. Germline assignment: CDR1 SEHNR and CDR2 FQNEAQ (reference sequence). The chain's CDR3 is CASSSGQANTEAFF. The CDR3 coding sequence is TGTGCCAGCAGCTCGGGACAGGCAAACACTGAAGCTTTCTTT.

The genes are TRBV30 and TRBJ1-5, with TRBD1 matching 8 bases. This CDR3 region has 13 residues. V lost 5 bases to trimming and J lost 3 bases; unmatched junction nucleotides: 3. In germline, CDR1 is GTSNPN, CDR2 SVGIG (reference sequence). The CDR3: CAWGQGNNQPQHF. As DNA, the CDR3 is TGTGCCTGGGGACAGGGCAACAATCAGCCCCAGCATTTT.